These 22 T cell receptor beta chains originate from one sample sequenced in a study of CD8+ T cells in alopecia areata. Investigators isolated RNA and reverse transcribed it into cDNA to act as the sequencing template. Profiled with immunoSEQ multiplex PCR; TCRdb holds only in-frame clones, not every one. Among about 20,000 clones listed, around 67% were seen once. CD4+ cells of roughly five patients were further sorted as CD25+CD127-. The specimen was CD4+ Tregs sorted from blood. These TCRs come from a human donor with alopecia areata.

A remark on this clone: At the DNA level, this CDR3 is encoded by other sequences in the same sample as well. The V and J genes are TRBV6-1 and TRBJ1-5; 10 nucleotides line up with TRBD1. After removal of 4 bases from V and 6 bases from J, the junction contained 0 bases not matched to a gene. This CDR3 spans 13 amino acids. Germline V CDR1 and CDR2: MNHNS, SASEGT. The CDR3 loop reads CASSGTGGQPQHF. Here the CDR3 DNA reads TGTGCCAGCAGTGGGACAGGGGGTCAGCCCCAGCATTTT.

The rearrangement links TRBV19 to TRBJ2-2; D possibly matches TRBD1 or TRBD2 (5 bases each). CDR3 size: 15 residues. Trimming removed 3 bases at V and 3 bases at J, with 11 bases between. Germline V gene sequence: CDR1 LNHDA, CDR2 SQIVND (reference sequence). The CDR3 protein is CASSIGWGYTGELFF. DNA of the CDR3: TGTGCCAGTAGTATCGGCTGGGGGTACACCGGGGAGCTGTTTTTT.

This clone was seen a few times. This chain uses TRBV7-8 with TRBJ2-2; D may be TRBD1 or TRBD2 (5 bases each). V lost 5 bases and J lost 0, with 16 bases in between. From germline, CDR1 is SGHVS and CDR2 FQNEAQ. CDR3 length: 17 residues. CDR3 protein: CASSPYSGTTNTGELFF. As DNA, the CDR3 is TGTGCCAGCAGCCCATACTCAGGGACCACGAACACCGGGGAGCTGTTTTTT.

The rearrangement joins TRBV2 to TRBJ1-1; D is uncertain. Trimming removed 6 bases at V and 2 bases at J, with 7 bases between. From germline, CDR1 is SNHLY and CDR2 FYNNEI. CDR3 length equals 12 residues. The CDR3 DNA sequence: TGTGCCAGCAGATGGGGAAACACTGAAGCTTTCTTT. Protein: CASRWGNTEAFF.

This clone was observed a handful of times. The CDR3, as DNA: TGTGCCAGCAGTGTGGGGACGTACGAGCAGTACTTC. Encoded protein: CASSVGTYEQYF. The rearrangement uses TRBV2 and TRBJ2-7; the D call may be TRBD1 or TRBD2 (5 bases each). V lost 4 bases and J 4 bases, leaving 8 bases between the germline ends. There are 12 residues in the CDR3. Germline CDR1 is SNHLY and CDR2 is FYNNEI.

This clone turned up a few times. The chain has TRBV10-3 and TRBJ2-5, with 7 bases fitting TRBD2. The CDR3 spans 15 residues. V was clipped by 3 bases and J by 6 bases; unmatched bases: 10. CDR1 and CDR2 from the germline V gene are ENHRY and SYGVKD. CDR3 nucleotides: TGTGCCATCAGTGAAGGAGGGACTATTCGGCAGACCCAGTACTTC. The encoded protein is CAISEGGTIRQTQYF.

CDR3 amino acids: CASSFWDRGYGYTF. The DNA of the CDR3 is TGTGCCAGCAGTTTTTGGGACAGGGGATATGGCTACACCTTC. The chain combines TRBV27 with TRBJ1-2, with 10 bases identical to TRBD1. Germline-derived CDR1 and CDR2 are MNHEY and SMNVEV (reference sequence). The CDR3 runs to 14 residues. With 3 bases clipped from V and 5 bases from J, the junction kept 3 bases outside the gene matches.

This chain uses TRBV30 with TRBJ1-1, with D uncertain. Germline V gene sequence: CDR1 GTSNPN, CDR2 SVGIG (reference sequence). The CDR3 spans 15 residues. V lost 4 bases and J lost 3, with 18 bases in between. The CDR3 nucleotides read TGTGCCTGGACCCTATCCCCTTCCTCCCACACTGAAGCTTTCTTT. Translating it yields CAWTLSPSSHTEAFF.

This clone has more than one count but fewer than ten. The chain combines TRBV28 with TRBJ2-3; the match to TRBD2 covers 8 bases. Germline loops: CDR1 MDHEN, CDR2 SYDVKM. This CDR3 has 14 amino acids. The junction had 6 bases not matched to a gene; V was cut back by 6 bases and J by 4 bases. CDR3 coding DNA: TGTGCCAGCAGCCTAGCCGGGAGGGCAGATACGCAGTATTTT. It is translated as CASSLAGRADTQYF.

This sequence joins TRBV7-8 and TRBJ2-2; the D is unclear. The CDR3 length is 17 residues. Germline values: CDR1 SGHVS, CDR2 FQNEAQ. Deletions cut 3 bases from V and 0 bases from J, with 14 bases between. The CDR3 is CASSFGRRRSNTGELFF. CDR3 DNA: TGTGCCAGCAGCTTCGGCCGGCGGCGTTCGAACACCGGGGAGCTGTTTTTT.

This rearrangement joins TRBV5-1 to TRBJ2-1, with TRBD2 matching 8 bases. After removal of 6 bases from V and 2 bases from J, the junction contained 4 bases not matched to a gene. The CDR3 extends over 14 amino acids. Germline CDR1 and CDR2: SGHRS and YFSETQ. The CDR3 coding sequence is TGCGCCAGCATGATCGGGAGGGCCTACAATGAGCAGTTCTTC. Protein sequence: CASMIGRAYNEQFF.

In DNA, the CDR3 is TGTGCCAGCAGCTTAACGGGTAGTCGGGGGCAAGAGACCCAGTACTTC. This encodes CASSLTGSRGQETQYF. This sequence joins TRBV7-3 and TRBJ2-5, with a weak D call TRBD2 (6 bases). Between the trimmed V and J ends, which lost 0 bases and 2 bases, there was a span of 13 bases. Germline V gene lookup returns CDR1 SGHTA and CDR2 FQGTGA. The CDR3 loop spans 16 amino acids.

V gene TRBV7-2 combines with J gene TRBJ1-5; 7 bases agree with TRBD1. The germline gives CDR1 SGHTA, CDR2 FQGNSA. With 1 base clipped from V and 1 base from J, the junction kept 7 bases outside the gene matches. The CDR3 is made up of 17 amino acids. The CDR3 sequence is CASSLVGKTGSNQPQHF. CDR3 nucleotide sequence: TGTGCCAGCAGCTTAGTGGGCAAGACAGGGAGCAATCAGCCCCAGCATTTT.

The rearrangement uses TRBV19 and TRBJ2-5; D ambiguous. The CDR3 is 13 amino acids. Trimming cost V 4 bases and J 5 bases, with 11 bases left between them. Per the germline V gene, CDR1 is LNHDA and CDR2 is SQIVND (reference sequence). CDR3 region: CASSTTLVETQYF. The CDR3 region has the DNA TGTGCCAGTAGTACAACTCTGGTGGAGACCCAGTACTTC.

The V call is TRBV18, the J call TRBJ2-1, with D unresolved. The germline CDR1 and CDR2 sequences are KGHSH and LQKENI. The CDR3 has 18 amino acids. V shed 0 bases and J shed 3 bases, with 18 bases lying between them. DNA for the CDR3: TGTGCCAGCTCACCACCGCACGTAGCTGGATTCCTCTACAATGAGCAGTTCTTC. Encoded protein: CASSPPHVAGFLYNEQFF.

The chain couples TRBV10-3 to TRBJ2-3; TRBD2 agrees at 11 bases. The germline V gene has CDR1 ENHRY and CDR2 SYGVKD. Trimming removed 6 bases from V and 0 bases from J; junction bases left unmatched: 5. This CDR3 has 16 amino acids. The CDR3 DNA reads TGTGCCATCAGCGATCGGACTAGCGGGAGCACAGATACGCAGTATTTT. Translation gives CAISDRTSGSTDTQYF.

V usage is TRBV18 and J usage is TRBJ2-7, with 9 bases that match TRBD1. The CDR3 has 15 amino acids. V lost 6 bases, J lost 2 bases, and 8 bases stayed unmatched. Germline V gene lookup returns CDR1 KGHSH and CDR2 LQKENI. The CDR3 nucleotides are TGTGCCAGCTCCCCCGGACAGGGGAGAACCTACGAGCAGTACTTC. Translated, it gives CASSPGQGRTYEQYF.

This chain uses TRBV7-9 with TRBJ2-5; 8 positions agree with TRBD2. The trim removed 5 bases at V and 2 bases at J, leaving 7 bases unmatched. Germline CDR1 and CDR2: SEHNR and FQNEAQ (reference sequence). The CDR3 has 15 residues. CDR3 DNA sequence: TGTGCCAGCAGCGGCGGGAGCGGGGGACAAGAGACCCAGTACTTC. Protein sequence: CASSGGSGGQETQYF. Variable domain in full (rest from reference TRBV7-9 and TRBJ2-5): DTGVSQNPRHKITKRGQNVTFRCDPISEHNRLYWYRQTLGQGPEFLTYFQNEAQLEKSRLLSDRFSAERPKGSFSTLEIQRTEQGDSAMYLCASSGGSGGQETQYFGPGTRLLVL.

The chain carries TRBV28 and TRBJ1-1, with 9 bases fitting TRBD1. Unmatched junction bases numbered 5, after V lost 5 bases and J lost 4 bases. The CDR3 spans 14 residues. CDR1 is MDHEN, CDR2 SYDVKM, per germline. The CDR3 DNA reads TGTGCCAGCAGTATTCCGGGACAGGGCACTGAAGCTTTCTTT. As protein: CASSIPGQGTEAFF.

This chain joins TRBV5-1 and TRBJ2-7; D call uncertain. Germline lookup yields CDR1 SGHRS and CDR2 YFSETQ. Trimming removed 4 bases from V and 4 bases from J, with 30 bases in between. This CDR3 spans 19 amino acids. The CDR3 nucleotides are TGCGCCAGCAGCCGCCGGCCGCCACAAGGCCCTTCCCGTGTGTACGAGCAGTACTTC. Amino acid sequence: CASSRRPPQGPSRVYEQYF.

The chain employs TRBV25-1 and TRBJ2-7; D assignment may be TRBD1 or TRBD2 (5 bases each). V was trimmed by 6 bases and J by 10 bases, leaving 22 bases between them. CDR1 and CDR2 (germline): MGHDK, SYGVNS. The CDR3 is 14 amino acids. CDR3 sequence: CASSGAGRSLVQYF. In nucleotides, the CDR3 is TGTGCCAGCAGCGGGGCGGGTAGATCTTTGGTACAGTACTTC.

This chain joins TRBV5-1 and TRBJ1-1, with D perhaps TRBD1 (5 bases). Between the trimmed V and J ends, which lost 0 bases and 3 bases, there was a span of 12 bases. CDR3 size: 15 residues. Per the germline V gene, CDR1 is SGHRS and CDR2 is YFSETQ. The CDR3 DNA follows: TGCGCCAGCAGCTTGGAGACAGTGGAGCACACTGAAGCTTTCTTT. Protein sequence: CASSLETVEHTEAFF.